Shown below are 32 T cell receptor beta chains from a single sample sequenced in a study of control samples from healthy donors and cancer patients. Generated by immunoSEQ multiplex PCR, the TCRdb table keeps only in-frame clones and is missing some. The data hold 100,000 to 150,000 clones, with approximately 92% observed a single time. The specimen was PBMCs. Receptors were obtained from an elderly man with head and neck cancer.

The V and J genes are TRBV19 and TRBJ1-3; D not resolved. This CDR3 contains 16 residues. The V end lost 1 base, the J end lost 0 bases, and 10 bases lay between the germline ends. CDR1 is LNHDA and CDR2 is SQIVND in the germline V gene (reference sequence). This chain's CDR3 is CASSIVPSSSGNTIYF. CDR3 sequence (DNA): TGTGCCAGTAGTATAGTACCGTCCAGCTCTGGAAACACCATATATTTT.

On this clone: Within the sample, other DNA sequences also encode this same CDR3. This chain connects TRBV7-9 to TRBJ1-6; D gene uncertain. CDR1 and CDR2 from the germline V gene are SEHNR and FQNEAQ (reference sequence). The CDR3 loop spans 15 amino acids. Trimming took off 3 bases at V and 0 bases at J, with 6 bases between the two ends. The CDR3: CASSFSSSYNSPLHF. The CDR3 DNA sequence: TGTGCCAGCAGCTTCTCGAGCTCCTATAATTCACCCCTCCACTTT.

The chain couples TRBV19 to TRBJ2-2, with TRBD1 matching 8 bases. The CDR3 is made up of 15 amino acids. The J segment lost 7 bases and the V segment lost 5 bases, leaving 9 bases of the junction unmatched. Germline CDR1 and CDR2: LNHDA and SQIVND (reference sequence). The chain's CDR3 is CASSVATGVDGELFF. CDR3 in DNA: TGTGCCAGTAGTGTCGCGACAGGGGTTGACGGGGAGCTGTTTTTT.

V gene TRBV15 combines with J gene TRBJ1-6, with D tentatively TRBD1 (6 bases). The CDR3 extends over 16 amino acids. Germline-derived CDR1 and CDR2 are LNHNV and YYDKDF (reference sequence). V was pared by 0 bases and J by 7 bases, with 13 bases between. The CDR3 sequence is CATSRDPRGQNSPLHF. CDR3 DNA sequence: TGTGCCACCAGCAGAGACCCCAGGGGCCAGAATTCACCCCTCCACTTT.

V usage is TRBV13 and J usage is TRBJ2-5; 9 bases align to TRBD1. The J segment lost 2 bases and the V segment lost 5 bases, leaving 9 bases of the junction unmatched. CDR1 and CDR2 (germline): PRHDT, FYEKMQ (reference sequence). This CDR3 region has 16 residues. Here the CDR3 reads CASSRKTGGRQETQYF. CDR3 DNA sequence: TGTGCCAGCAGCCGAAAGACAGGGGGGCGGCAAGAGACCCAGTACTTC.

The chain joins TRBV5-6 to TRBJ1-6; D unresolved. This CDR3 is 15 amino acids long. Deletions cut 0 bases from V and 8 bases from J, with 12 bases between. Germline CDR1 reads SGHDT; CDR2 reads YYEEEE. The CDR3 DNA is TGTGCCAGCAGCTTGGTGGGTCAGAATTATTCACCCCTCCACTTT. It codes for CASSLVGQNYSPLHF.

The chain is built from TRBV20-1 and TRBJ1-1; D is perhaps TRBD1 (5 bases). The V gene's germline CDR1 is DFQATT and CDR2 SNEGSKA (reference sequence). This CDR3 has 11 residues. DNA of the CDR3: TGCAGATCGGGGCAAAACACTGAAGCTTTCTTT. The encoded protein is CRSGQNTEAFF.

This chain's CDR3 is CSGRESGTSGRNHYF. CDR3 sequence (DNA): TGCAGCGGACGTGAATCTGGGACTAGCGGGAGGAACCATTACTTC. The chain recombines TRBV29-1 with TRBJ2-5; 15 bases are a match to TRBD2. From germline, CDR1 is SQVTM and CDR2 ANQGSEA. The CDR3 has 15 amino acids. Germline trimming cut 7 bases from V and 14 bases from J; bases unmatched to any gene: 17.

The chain employs TRBV6-2 or TRBV6-3 and TRBJ2-3, with TRBD2 as a possible D gene (5 bases). The CDR3 covers 17 residues. V lost 0 bases and J 5 bases, leaving 18 bases between the germline ends. Germline V gene data show CDR1 as MNHEY and CDR2 as SVGEGT. The CDR3 DNA reads as TGTGCCAGCAGTTACTCGACCCGCGCGGGCTCCATAGATACGCAGTATTTT. This gives the protein CASSYSTRAGSIDTQYF.

In DNA, the CDR3 is TGTGCCAGCAGTTCAACAGCCGATACGCAGTATTTT. Translation: CASSSTADTQYF. The chain employs TRBV12-3 or TRBV12-4 and TRBJ2-3; D remains unclear. The CDR3 length is 12 residues. V dropped 4 bases and J dropped 6 bases, with 8 bases sitting between them.

The V gene is TRBV7-9, the J gene TRBJ2-1; maybe TRBD2 (7 bases). V was clipped by 5 bases and J by 6 bases, with 17 bases between them. The CDR3 loop spans 15 amino acids. Germline values: CDR1 SEHNR, CDR2 FQNEAQ (reference sequence). This CDR3 reads CASSLLGGGTNEQFF. Here the CDR3 DNA reads TGTGCCAGCAGCCTCTTGGGGGGGGGCACCAATGAGCAGTTCTTC.

This chain connects TRBV5-1 to TRBJ2-7; D remains unclear. Trimming shortened V by 2 bases and J by 2 bases, and 14 bases separated the two germline ends. The CDR3 contains 15 residues. Germline V gene lookup returns CDR1 SGHRS and CDR2 YFSETQ. CDR3 bases: TGCGCCAGCAGCTTCGATGGCAGGACCACCTACGAGCAGTACTTC. Encoded protein: CASSFDGRTTYEQYF. The full variable domain, its missing parts supplied by reference TRBV5-1 and TRBJ2-7, is KAGVTQTPRYLIKTRGQQVTLSCSPISGHRSVSWYQQTPGQGLQFLFEYFSETQRNKGNFPGRFSGRQFSNSRSEMNVSTLELGDSALYLCASSFDGRTTYEQYFGPGTRLTVT.

This clone was observed a single time. The V call is TRBV5-5, the J call TRBJ1-5, with 10 nucleotides matching TRBD1. Germline-derived CDR1 and CDR2 are SGHKS and YYEKEE (reference sequence). This CDR3 contains 16 residues. After removal of 4 bases from V and 6 bases from J, the junction contained 10 bases not matched to a gene. The CDR3 DNA follows: TGTGCCAGCAGCACCTCGACAGGGGGCGGGCGTCAGCCCCAGCATTTT. Translated, it gives CASSTSTGGGRQPQHF.

The rearrangement joins TRBV15 to TRBJ2-1; TRBD1 matches 9 bases. This CDR3 spans 15 amino acids. With 9 bases clipped from V and 7 bases from J, the junction kept 13 bases outside the gene matches. Germline values: CDR1 LNHNV, CDR2 YYDKDF (reference sequence). The CDR3 DNA follows: TGTGCCACAAAACCGGGGGACAGGGCGCTAAATGAGCAGTTCTTC. The encoded protein is CATKPGDRALNEQFF.

The chain recombines TRBV5-1 with TRBJ2-6; 8 nucleotides align to TRBD1. The CDR3 is made up of 19 amino acids. V shed 4 bases and J 0 bases; nucleotides not matched to a gene: 12. Per germline, CDR1 SGHRS and CDR2 YFSETQ. CDR3 amino acids: CASSRDRTGQNSGANVLTF. In DNA form, the CDR3 reads TGCGCCAGCAGCCGAGATAGGACAGGGCAGAACTCTGGGGCCAACGTCCTGACTTTC.

V is TRBV25-1 and J is TRBJ1-1; D ambiguous. V was trimmed by 6 bases and J by 10 bases, leaving 12 bases between them. Germline V gene lookup returns CDR1 MGHDK and CDR2 SYGVNS. The CDR3 runs 11 residues. This CDR3 is CASRENSGAFF. The CDR3 bases are TGTGCCAGCAGGGAGAACAGCGGAGCTTTCTTT.

The chain joins TRBV19 to TRBJ1-1; a possible D gene is TRBD1 (6 bases). This CDR3 has 14 amino acids. V gave up 5 bases and J gave up 2 bases, with 12 bases separating them. The V gene's germline CDR1 is LNHDA and CDR2 SQIVND (reference sequence). The DNA of the CDR3 is TGTGCCAGTAGTGGGGGGGGCCTTAACACTGAAGCTTTCTTT. The encoded protein is CASSGGGLNTEAFF.

This clone appeared once. The rearrangement joins TRBV6-5 to TRBJ1-5; the D gene is possibly TRBD1 (5 bases). The CDR3 length is 15 residues. From germline, CDR1 is MNHEY and CDR2 SVGAGI. With 0 bases removed from V and 5 bases from J, the gap between germline ends came to 11 bases. The CDR3 region is CASSYSGPHDQPQHF. The CDR3 DNA reads as TGTGCCAGCAGTTACTCGGGGCCTCACGATCAGCCCCAGCATTTT.

In this sample, this clone turned up a few times. CDR3 in amino acids: CASMGITEAFF. CDR3 nucleotide sequence: TGTGCCAGCATGGGGATAACTGAAGCTTTCTTT. The chain is built from TRBV6-5 and TRBJ1-1; D remains ambiguous. V lost 7 bases and J lost 5, with 8 bases in between. Germline CDR1 reads MNHEY; CDR2 reads SVGAGI. The CDR3 sequence is 11 residues long.

A few counts support this clone. This sequence joins TRBV30 and TRBJ1-3; D is unclear. Trimming removed 1 base from V and 2 bases from J, with 9 bases in between. Germline V gene lookup returns CDR1 GTSNPN and CDR2 SVGIG (reference sequence). This CDR3 spans 14 amino acids. CDR3 protein: CAWSGAVTGNTIYF. In DNA form, the CDR3 reads TGTGCCTGGAGTGGCGCCGTCACTGGAAACACCATATATTTT.

J is TRBJ2-5 and V is TRBV4-1, with D possibly matching TRBD2 (5 bases). The germline CDR1 and CDR2 sequences are MGHRA and YSYEKL. V was shortened by 3 bases and J by 2 bases, with 10 bases between the two germline ends. This CDR3 spans 14 amino acids. DNA of the CDR3: TGCGCCAGCAGCCAGGGCGGGTTACAAGAGACCCAGTACTTC. Translation gives CASSQGGLQETQYF.

The gene calls are TRBV5-1 and TRBJ1-5; 7 bases fit TRBD1. CDR1 SGHRS and CDR2 YFSETQ come from the germline V gene. After removal of 3 bases from V and 4 bases from J, the junction contained 4 bases not matched to a gene. CDR3 length: 14 residues. CDR3 loop: CASSSGQPNQPQHF. The CDR3 DNA reads TGCGCCAGCAGCTCGGGACAGCCAAATCAGCCCCAGCATTTT.

In its sample, this clone was seen once. The chain has TRBV11-2 and TRBJ1-3, with D possibly matching TRBD1 (6 bases). The CDR3 has 15 residues. Trimming stripped 5 bases from V and 2 bases from J, with 13 bases between. Germline CDR1 reads SGHAT; CDR2 reads FQNNGV. CDR3 nucleotide sequence: TGTGCCAGCAGCCACAACAGGGACCCTGGAAACACCATATATTTT. Its protein is CASSHNRDPGNTIYF.

This clone was found once. V gene TRBV11-2 combines with J gene TRBJ2-1, with D unresolved. Per the germline V gene, CDR1 is SGHAT and CDR2 is FQNNGV. Trimming took off 2 bases at V and 2 bases at J, with 10 bases between the two ends. The CDR3 extends over 15 amino acids. CDR3 in amino acids: CASSLLQVAYNEQFF. The DNA for the CDR3 is TGTGCCAGCAGCTTACTTCAGGTCGCCTACAATGAGCAGTTCTTC.

The gene calls are TRBV15 and TRBJ1-4; 7 bases are a match to TRBD1. The J segment lost 7 bases and the V segment lost 8 bases, leaving 4 bases of the junction unmatched. The CDR3 has 12 residues. The germline CDR1 and CDR2 sequences are LNHNV and YYDKDF (reference sequence). CDR3 sequence: CATRQGSEKLFF. CDR3 nucleotides: TGTGCCACCCGACAGGGTTCTGAAAAACTGTTTTTT.

The chain has TRBV30 and TRBJ1-4; 8 nucleotides agree with TRBD1. CDR1 is GTSNPN and CDR2 is SVGIG in the germline V gene (reference sequence). The ends lost 2 bases at V and 5 bases at J; junction bases unmatched: 1. The CDR3 is made up of 13 amino acids. The CDR3 DNA reads as TGTGCCTGGAGTTGGACAGGGAATGAAAAACTGTTTTTT. Amino acid sequence: CAWSWTGNEKLFF.

This clone was observed a single time. The rearrangement joins TRBV18 to TRBJ2-7; 11 positions match TRBD1. Germline trimming cut 1 base from V and 6 bases from J; bases unmatched to any gene: 5. Germline assignment: CDR1 KGHSH and CDR2 LQKENI. The length of the CDR3 is 15 residues. CDR3 loop: CASSPLDRGHGEQYF. CDR3 DNA: TGTGCCAGCTCACCACTGGACAGGGGGCATGGCGAGCAGTACTTC.

V is TRBV19 and J is TRBJ1-5, with 9 nucleotides matching TRBD1. The V segment lost 4 bases and the J segment 0 bases; nucleotides outside the gene matches: 10. The germline V gene encodes CDR1 LNHDA and CDR2 SQIVND (reference sequence). CDR3 length: 18 amino acids. The CDR3 nucleotides are TGTGCCAGTAGTAACCGGGACAGGGTATACTATAGCAATCAGCCCCAGCATTTT. Amino acid sequence: CASSNRDRVYYSNQPQHF.

J is TRBJ1-5 and V is TRBV27, with D perhaps matching TRBD1 (5 bases). V was shortened by 6 bases and J by 0 bases, with 12 bases between the two germline ends. This CDR3 comprises 15 residues. Germline assignment: CDR1 MNHEY and CDR2 SMNVEV (reference sequence). In DNA, the CDR3 is TGTGCCAGCAGATCCAGGGCATATAGCAATCAGCCCCAGCATTTT. Residues: CASRSRAYSNQPQHF.

To note about this clone: Other DNA variants within this sample encode the same CDR3. J is TRBJ2-1 and V is TRBV7-8; TRBD2 agrees at 8 bases. The CDR3 has 17 residues. The junction had 10 bases not matched to a gene; V was cut back by 0 bases and J by 6 bases. Looked up from germline, CDR1 is SGHVS and CDR2 is FQNEAQ. DNA for the CDR3: TGTGCCAGCAGCTTAGCTCTCCGGCTAGCGGGCCGCAATGAGCAGTTCTTC. Translating it yields CASSLALRLAGRNEQFF.

This clone was detected only once. V is TRBV4-2 and J is TRBJ1-1, with 8 bases identical to TRBD1. The CDR3 covers 14 residues. The junction had 2 bases not matched to a gene; V was cut back by 4 bases and J by 1 base. Germline-derived CDR1 and CDR2 are LGHNA and YNFKEQ. Written as DNA, the CDR3 is TGTGCCAGCAGCCCGGGACAGGCGAACACTGAAGCTTTCTTT. This codes for CASSPGQANTEAFF.

The chain links TRBV6-5 to TRBJ1-5; possibly TRBD1 for D (6 bases). Germline V gives CDR1 MNHEY, CDR2 SVGAGI. This CDR3 is built from 14 residues. Trimming shortened V by 0 bases and J by 6 bases, and 9 bases separated the two germline ends. In nucleotides, the CDR3 is TGTGCCAGCAGTTACTCGGGGGCCCGTCAGCCCCAGCATTTT. Protein product: CASSYSGARQPQHF.